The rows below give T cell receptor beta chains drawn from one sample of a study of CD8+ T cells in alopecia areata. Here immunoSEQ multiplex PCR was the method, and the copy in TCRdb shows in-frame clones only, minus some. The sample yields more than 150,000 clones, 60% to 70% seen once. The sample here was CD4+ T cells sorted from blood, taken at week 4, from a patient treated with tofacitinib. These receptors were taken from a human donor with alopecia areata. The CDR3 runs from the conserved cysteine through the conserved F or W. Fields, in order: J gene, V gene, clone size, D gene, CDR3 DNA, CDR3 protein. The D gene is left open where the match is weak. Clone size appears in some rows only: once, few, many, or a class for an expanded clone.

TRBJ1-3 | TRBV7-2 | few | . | TGTGCCAGCAGCCGTAATCCGACAGGCTCTGGAAACACCATATATTTT | CASSRNPTGSGNTIYF
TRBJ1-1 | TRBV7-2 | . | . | TGTGCCAGCAGCCCCCGCCGCCCCGGGGACACTGAAGCTTTCTTT | CASSPRRPGDTEAFF
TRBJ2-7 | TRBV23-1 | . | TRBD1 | TGCGCCAGCAGTCAATCGGTCAGGGGGCCGTCCTACGAGCAGTACTTC | CASSQSVRGPSYEQYF
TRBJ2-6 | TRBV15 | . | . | TGTGCCACCAGCAGAGATCGAGGAACTGGGGCCAACGTCCTGACTTTC | CATSRDRGTGANVLTF
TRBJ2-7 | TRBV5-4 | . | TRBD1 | TGTGCCAGCAGCTCGGGACAGGGACTCTACGAGCAGTACTTC | CASSSGQGLYEQYF
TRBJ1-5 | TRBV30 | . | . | TGTGCCTGGAGTGTAGGCAGGTATAGCAATCAGCCCCAGCATTTT | CAWSVGRYSNQPQHF
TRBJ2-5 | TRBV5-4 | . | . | TGTGCCAGCAGCATGGGCGGAGGGACCGAAGAGACCCAGTACTTC | CASSMGGGTEETQYF
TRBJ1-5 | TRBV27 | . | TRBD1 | TGTGCCAGCAGTTCCTTAGGACAGGGCTCCTATCAGCCCCAGCATTTT | CASSSLGQGSYQPQHF
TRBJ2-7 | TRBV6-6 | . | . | TGTGCCAGCAGTTACTCGCGGGGTACCGGTTACGAGCAGTACTTC | CASSYSRGTGYEQYF
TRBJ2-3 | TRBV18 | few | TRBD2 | TGTGCCAGCTCACGCGGACTAGCGGGAAGCGCAGATACGCAGTATTTT | CASSRGLAGSADTQYF
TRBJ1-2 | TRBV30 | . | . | TGTGCCTGGAGCCAGGCGGGCAGTCACTATGGCTACACCTTC | CAWSQAGSHYGYTF
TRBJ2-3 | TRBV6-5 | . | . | TGTGCCAGCAGGACAGCTAGCACAGATACGCAGTATTTT | CASRTASTDTQYF
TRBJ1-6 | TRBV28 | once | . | TGTGCCAGCATCGGGGCATCCTATAATTCACCCCTCCACTTT | CASIGASYNSPLHF
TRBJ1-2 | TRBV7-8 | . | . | TGTGCCAGCAGCTTAGCCCAAGGAGATGGCTACACCTTC | CASSLAQGDGYTF
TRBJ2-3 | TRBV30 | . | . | TGTGCCTGGAGTGGGTACAGCACAGATACGCAGTATTTT | CAWSGYSTDTQYF
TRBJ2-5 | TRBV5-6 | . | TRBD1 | TGTGCCAGCAGCTTGGCCGGACAGGGCCAAGAGACCCAGTACTTC | CASSLAGQGQETQYF
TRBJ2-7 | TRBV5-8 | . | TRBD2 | TGTGCCAGCAGCTTGGGAGCGGGGTACGAGCAGTACTTC | CASSLGAGYEQYF
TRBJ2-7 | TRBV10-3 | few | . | TGTGCCATCAGTGTGGACACCTACGAGCAGTACTTC | CAISVDTYEQYF
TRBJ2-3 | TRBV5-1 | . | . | TGCGCCAGTCAGGCAGCTTCAGATACGCAGTATTTT | CASQAASDTQYF
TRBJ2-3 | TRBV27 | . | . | TGTGCCAGCACCCAAGTCTCCCCAGGGATGGCACAAGATACGCAGTATTTT | CASTQVSPGMAQDTQYF
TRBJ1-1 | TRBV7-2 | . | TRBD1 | TGTGCCAGCAGCTCGGAGGGACAGGTCTTTATGAACACTGAAGCTTTCTTT | CASSSEGQVFMNTEAFF
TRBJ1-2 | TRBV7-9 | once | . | TGTGCCAGCAGCGCTGACTATGGCTACACCTTC | CASSADYGYTF
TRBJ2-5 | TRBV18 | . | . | TGTGCCAGCTCACCCCTCCGGCAGGAGACCCAGTACTTC | CASSPLRQETQYF
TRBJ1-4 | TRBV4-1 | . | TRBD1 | TGCGCCAGCAGCCTCCCGCGACAGGGGCTTCCAACTAATGAAAAACTGTTTTTT | CASSLPRQGLPTNEKLFF
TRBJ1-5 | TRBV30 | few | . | TGTGCCTGGAGTCGGGCAGGGCACAATCAGTGGCCCCAGCATTTT | CAWSRAGHNQWPQHF
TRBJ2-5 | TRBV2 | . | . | TGTGCCAGCAGTACATGGACTCCCCAAGAGACCCAGTACTTC | CASSTWTPQETQYF
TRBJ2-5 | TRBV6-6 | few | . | TGTGCCAGCAGTTTGCCGGGACATAGAGAGACCCAGTACTTC | CASSLPGHRETQYF
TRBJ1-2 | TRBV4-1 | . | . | TGCGCCAGCAGCCAAGATTCGCGGGCCACAGGGAACTATGGCTACACCTTC | CASSQDSRATGNYGYTF
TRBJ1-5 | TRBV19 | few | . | TGTGCCAGTAGTACGCTTTATCAGCCCCAGCATTTT | CASSTLYQPQHF
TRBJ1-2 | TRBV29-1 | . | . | TGCAGCCTTTGGGGCAGTCAAACAAATGGCTACACCTTC | CSLWGSQTNGYTF
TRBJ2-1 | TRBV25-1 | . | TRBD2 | TGTGCCAGCAGTGTCCATACTAGCGGGGGGTCTGAGCAGTTCTTC | CASSVHTSGGSEQFF
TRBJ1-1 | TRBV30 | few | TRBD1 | TGTGCCTGGAGCAGGACAGGGAACACTGAAGCTTTCTTT | CAWSRTGNTEAFF